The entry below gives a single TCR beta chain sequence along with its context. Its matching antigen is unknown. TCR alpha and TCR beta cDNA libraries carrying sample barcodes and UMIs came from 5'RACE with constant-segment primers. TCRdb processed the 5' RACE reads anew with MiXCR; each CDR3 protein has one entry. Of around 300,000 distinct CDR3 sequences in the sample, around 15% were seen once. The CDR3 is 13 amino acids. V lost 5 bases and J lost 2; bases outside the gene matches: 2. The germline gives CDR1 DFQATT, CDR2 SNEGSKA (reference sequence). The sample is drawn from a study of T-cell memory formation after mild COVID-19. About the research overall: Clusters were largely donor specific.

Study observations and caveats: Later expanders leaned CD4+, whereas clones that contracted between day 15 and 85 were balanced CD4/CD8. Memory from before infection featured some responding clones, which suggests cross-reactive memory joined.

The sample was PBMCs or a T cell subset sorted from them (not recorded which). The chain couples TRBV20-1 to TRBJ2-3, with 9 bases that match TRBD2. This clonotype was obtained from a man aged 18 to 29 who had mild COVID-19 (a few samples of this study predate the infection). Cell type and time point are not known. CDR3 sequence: CSAQRGATDTQYF. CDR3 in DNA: TGCAGTGCTCAGCGGGGGGCCACAGATACGCAGTATTTT.